Presented here are 9 T cell receptor beta chains from one specimen sequenced in a study of blood T cell repertoires in COVID-19. The data were produced by immunoSEQ multiplex PCR, yet TCRdb's version contains in-frame clones alone and is incomplete. The sample records approximately 260,000 clones, roughly 80% being singletons. Source material: PBMCs or T cells enriched from blood (not recorded which). Receptors originate from a middle-aged man who had recovered from COVID-19.

Details on this clone: Distinct nucleotide sequences in the sample also encode this CDR3. The CDR3 spells CASSSGGLSNQPQHF. CDR3 DNA sequence: TGTGCCAGCAGCTCGGGCGGGCTCAGCAATCAGCCCCAGCATTTT. The chain links TRBV9 to TRBJ1-5, with unresolved D. This CDR3 has 15 amino acids. Trimming took 4 bases from V and 1 from J, leaving 12 bases between them. Germline assignment: CDR1 SGDLS and CDR2 YYNGEE. Full variable domain (rest looked up from reference TRBV9 and TRBJ1-5): DSGVTQTPKHLITATGQRVTLRCSPRSGDLSVYWYQQSLDQGLQFLIQYYNGEERAKGNILERFSAQQFPDLHSELNLSSLELGDSALYFCASSSGGLSNQPQHFGDGTRLSIL.

The chain joins TRBV12-5 to TRBJ2-3, with 8 bases lining up with TRBD1. The CDR3 spans 12 residues. Germline V gene data show CDR1 as LGHNT and CDR2 as FRNRAP. Trimming removed 5 bases from V and 11 bases from J; junction bases left unmatched: 6. This CDR3 reads CASGIDRGRQYF. The DNA for the CDR3 is TGTGCTAGTGGTATCGACAGGGGCAGGCAGTATTTT.

The chain couples TRBV18 to TRBJ1-3; TRBD1 matches at 9 bases. This CDR3 has 19 residues. Per germline, CDR1 KGHSH and CDR2 LQKENI. After removal of 1 base from V and 3 bases from J, the junction contained 13 bases not matched to a gene. CDR3 bases: TGTGCCAGCTCACCACGTGTGGCGATCGGGACAGGGCTTGGAAACACCATATATTTT. This encodes CASSPRVAIGTGLGNTIYF.

The V and J genes are TRBV5-1 and TRBJ2-1, with D perhaps matching TRBD1 (6 bases). The germline V gene encodes CDR1 SGHRS and CDR2 YFSETQ. The V end was cut by 5 bases, the J end by 1 base, with 25 bases between. The CDR3 is 19 residues long. CDR3 in DNA: TGCGCCAGCAGGGTCTCATATCTTAACAGGGATCGGTCCTACAATGAGCAGTTCTTC. The encoded protein is CASRVSYLNRDRSYNEQFF.

The chain has TRBV7-9 and TRBJ1-4, with D possibly TRBD1 on 6 matching bases. V lost 3 bases and J lost 0, with 11 bases in between. The CDR3 is 16 amino acids. CDR1 and CDR2 from the germline V gene are SEHNR and FQNEAQ (reference sequence). CDR3 region: CASSLPRGATNEKLFF. For the CDR3, the DNA is TGTGCCAGCAGCTTGCCCAGGGGAGCAACTAATGAAAAACTGTTTTTT.

The chain recombines TRBV18 with TRBJ1-2; 11 nucleotides line up with TRBD1. The CDR3 covers 16 residues. Germline V CDR1 and CDR2: KGHSH, LQKENI. Unmatched junction bases numbered 5, after V lost 5 bases and J lost 0 bases. CDR3 amino acids: CASSRTGQGANYGYTF. The CDR3 DNA follows: TGTGCCAGCTCAAGGACGGGACAGGGGGCTAACTATGGCTACACCTTC.

This rearrangement joins TRBV10-1 to TRBJ1-1; possible D gene TRBD1, 5 bases. The length of the CDR3 is 15 residues. Germline V gives CDR1 WNHNN, CDR2 SYGVQD (reference sequence). The V end was cut by 0 bases, the J end by 6 bases, with 14 bases between. CDR3 coding DNA: TGCGCCAGCAGTGAGTCAAGCAGGGTTGGGGCTGAAGCTTTCTTT. This sequence encodes CASSESSRVGAEAFF.

The chain joins TRBV9 to TRBJ1-3; a possible D gene is TRBD1 (5 bases). The V and J ends lost 3 bases and 2 bases respectively, with 12 bases between them. The CDR3 is 15 amino acids. Germline-derived CDR1 and CDR2 are SGDLS and YYNGEE. Written as DNA, the CDR3 is TGTGCCAGCAGCGGGGGGGTACAACCTGGAAACACCATATATTTT. It yields the protein CASSGGVQPGNTIYF.

This clone came up once. The chain has TRBV10-3 and TRBJ1-5; D possibly corresponds to TRBD1 (5 bases). Germline V lookup: CDR1 ENHRY, CDR2 SYGVKD. CDR3 size: 14 residues. Trimming removed 3 bases from V and 2 bases from J, with 8 bases in between. The CDR3 nucleotides read TGTGCCATCAGTGATGGGGGGGGCAATCAGCCCCAGCATTTT. Protein: CAISDGGGNQPQHF.